The 29 T cell receptor beta chains in this list originate from one sample, sequenced in a study of blood T cell repertoires in COVID-19. The assay was immunoSEQ multiplex PCR, and TCRdb's table has in-frame clones only and misses some. The sample consists of 250,000 to 350,000 clones, roughly nine tenths of them appearing once. Sequenced material: PBMCs or T cells enriched from blood (not recorded which). These receptors all come from a woman aged 25 to 39 who had recovered from COVID-19.

This chain links TRBV6-1 with TRBJ1-2; the match to TRBD1 covers 8 bases. Germline trimming cut 2 bases from V and 0 bases from J; bases unmatched to any gene: 8. This CDR3 spans 17 amino acids. The V gene's germline CDR1 is MNHNS and CDR2 SASEGT. This CDR3 reads CASSEMARGLPNYGYTF. The CDR3 region has the DNA TGTGCCAGCAGTGAAATGGCCAGGGGGCTCCCTAACTATGGCTACACCTTC.

The gene calls are TRBV19 and TRBJ1-1; D remains ambiguous. The CDR3 spans 10 residues. V shed 7 bases and J shed 7 bases, with 7 bases lying between them. CDR1 and CDR2 from the germline V gene are LNHDA and SQIVND (reference sequence). DNA for the CDR3: TGTGCCAGTATAGCAGATGAAGCTTTCTTT. Translation: CASIADEAFF.

The J gene is TRBJ2-4, the V gene TRBV19; TRBD2 matches at 12 bases. This CDR3 is built from 15 residues. Germline V gene data show CDR1 as LNHDA and CDR2 as SQIVND (reference sequence). V lost 4 bases to trimming and J lost 7 bases; unmatched junction nucleotides: 5. The CDR3 loop is CASSRLAGVRNIQYF. CDR3 nucleotides: TGTGCCAGTAGTAGACTAGCGGGGGTGCGGAACATTCAGTACTTC.

This clone was counted a few times. This chain joins TRBV5-1 and TRBJ2-7; 7 nucleotides agree with TRBD2. Germline trimming cut 0 bases from V and 0 bases from J; bases unmatched to any gene: 6. The CDR3 sequence is 16 residues long. Per the germline V gene, CDR1 is SGHRS and CDR2 is YFSETQ. For the CDR3, the DNA is TGCGCCAGCAGCTTGGGGTCCGGGACTACCTCCTACGAGCAGTACTTC. Amino acids: CASSLGSGTTSYEQYF.

The genes are TRBV5-4 and TRBJ2-5; 8 positions agree with TRBD2. J was trimmed by 4 bases and V by 2 bases; bases with no gene match: 7. In germline, CDR1 is SGHNT, CDR2 YYREEE (reference sequence). The CDR3 is made up of 15 amino acids. CDR3: CASSFRDGRGETQYF. The CDR3 nucleotides are TGTGCCAGCAGCTTCCGGGACGGGAGGGGAGAGACCCAGTACTTC.

The chain has TRBV13 and TRBJ2-7; D is perhaps TRBD2 (5 bases). CDR3 length: 15 residues. The germline V gene has CDR1 PRHDT and CDR2 FYEKMQ (reference sequence). Trimming stripped 0 bases from V and 0 bases from J, with 9 bases between. The CDR3 DNA reads as TGTGCCAGCAGCTTAGGGGGAGAAGGCTCCTACGAGCAGTACTTC. Residues: CASSLGGEGSYEQYF.

The chain couples TRBV5-4 to TRBJ1-3, with a possible D match to TRBD1 (5 bases). CDR3 length: 16 amino acids. Germline assignment: CDR1 SGHNT and CDR2 YYREEE (reference sequence). Trimming removed 0 bases from V and 0 bases from J, with 10 bases in between. As DNA, the CDR3 is TGTGCCAGCAGCTTGGGGGGCTGGAGCTCTGGAAACACCATATATTTT. Translated: CASSLGGWSSGNTIYF.

A word on this clone: Distinct nucleotide sequences in the sample also encode this CDR3. The chain combines TRBV5-1 with TRBJ1-1; no firm D call. This CDR3 comprises 12 residues. V was pared by 4 bases and J by 4 bases, with 8 bases between. Germline assignment: CDR1 SGHRS and CDR2 YFSETQ. In DNA, the CDR3 is TGCGCCAGCAGCCCCCGGGGCACTGAAGCTTTCTTT. Protein sequence: CASSPRGTEAFF.

The V gene is TRBV5-1, the J gene TRBJ2-2; 9 nucleotides line up with TRBD2. Unmatched junction bases numbered 15, after V lost 3 bases and J lost 6 bases. CDR1 is SGHRS and CDR2 is YFSETQ in the germline V gene. The CDR3 length is 18 residues. In nucleotides, the CDR3 is TGCGCCAGCAGCTCAGGCGGAGGCGCGGGGGGGAGTGCCGGGGAGCTGTTTTTT. Protein sequence: CASSSGGGAGGSAGELFF.

V is TRBV12-3 or TRBV12-4 and J is TRBJ2-3; D uncertain. This CDR3 has 13 amino acids. V lost 8 bases and J 2 bases, leaving 11 bases between the germline ends. This CDR3 reads CASRLSNTDTQYF. The DNA of the CDR3 is TGTGCCAGCCGACTTTCTAACACAGATACGCAGTATTTT.

The CDR3 here is CASAPGPGYGYTF. In DNA, the CDR3 is TGTGCCAGCGCCCCAGGGCCAGGCTATGGCTACACCTTC. The rearrangement uses TRBV2 and TRBJ1-2; TRBD1 might be the D (5 bases). V lost 8 bases, J lost 4 bases, and 14 bases lay in between. The germline V gene has CDR1 SNHLY and CDR2 FYNNEI. The CDR3 is made up of 13 amino acids.

The rearrangement joins TRBV5-6 to TRBJ1-2; D remains unclear. This CDR3 spans 12 amino acids. V lost 4 bases and J lost 5, with 9 bases in between. CDR1 SGHDT and CDR2 YYEEEE come from the germline V gene. DNA for the CDR3: TGTGCCAGCAGCCTGGCAGGATATGGCTACACCTTC. This gives the protein CASSLAGYGYTF.

In this sample, this clone turned up once. The chain uses TRBV7-8 and TRBJ1-6; no clear D. This CDR3 is built from 18 residues. V lost 5 bases, J lost 1 base, and 18 bases lay in between. Germline loops: CDR1 SGHVS, CDR2 FQNEAQ. The DNA of the CDR3 is TGTGCCAGCAGCCGATCCCTCATGGGGAGGTCCTATAATTCACCCCTCCACTTT. This sequence encodes CASSRSLMGRSYNSPLHF.

This chain joins TRBV6-1 and TRBJ1-5, with 10 bases lining up with TRBD1. The junction had 6 bases not matched to a gene; V was cut back by 4 bases and J by 3 bases. This CDR3 is built from 16 residues. Germline V gene lookup returns CDR1 MNHNS and CDR2 SASEGT. The CDR3 bases are TGTGCCAGCAGTGGCCCGGGACAGGGGAACAATCAGCCCCAGCATTTT. It is translated as CASSGPGQGNNQPQHF.

This clone was seen just once. This chain uses TRBV14 with TRBJ1-1; possible D gene TRBD1, 6 bases. This CDR3 is built from 14 residues. V dropped 3 bases and J dropped 5 bases, with 13 bases sitting between them. CDR1 and CDR2 from the germline V gene are SGHDN and FVKESK. CDR3 in amino acids: CASSQFRGTTEAFF. The DNA of the CDR3 is TGTGCCAGCAGCCAGTTCAGGGGAACGACTGAAGCTTTCTTT.

The chain recombines TRBV7-2 with TRBJ1-1; D ambiguous. Trimming stripped 2 bases from V and 0 bases from J, with 16 bases between. Germline assignment: CDR1 SGHTA and CDR2 FQGNSA. The length of the CDR3 is 17 residues. The CDR3 DNA reads TGTGCCAGCAGCTTATACAGAAGAAATAAATTGAACACTGAAGCTTTCTTT. Encoded protein: CASSLYRRNKLNTEAFF.

The V call is TRBV7-9, the J call TRBJ1-2, with a possible D match to TRBD1 (5 bases). Germline V CDR1 and CDR2: SEHNR, FQNEAQ (reference sequence). This CDR3 has 16 residues. Trimming stripped 1 base from V and 6 bases from J, with 18 bases between. CDR3 DNA: TGTGCCAGCAGCTTAGTTGGCAGGGAGGGTGAGGATGGCTACACCTTC. The encoded protein is CASSLVGREGEDGYTF.

The gene calls are TRBV14 and TRBJ2-7, with 7 bases identical to TRBD2. The CDR3 extends over 17 amino acids. Germline trimming cut 4 bases from V and 3 bases from J; bases unmatched to any gene: 15. CDR1 is SGHDN and CDR2 is FVKESK in the germline V gene. In DNA, the CDR3 is TGTGCCAGCAGCCGAGGCGGGAGCGGGACCGCCGGCTACGAGCAGTACTTC. Its translation is CASSRGGSGTAGYEQYF.

The chain is built from TRBV7-6 and TRBJ1-6; the match to TRBD1 covers 9 bases. V lost 6 bases to trimming and J lost 7 bases; unmatched junction nucleotides: 7. Germline assignment: CDR1 SGHVS and CDR2 FNYEAQ. This CDR3 spans 15 amino acids. The CDR3 here is CASRRTGTGNSPLHF. CDR3 in DNA: TGTGCCAGCAGGCGAACCGGGACAGGGAATTCACCCCTCCACTTT.

CDR3 sequence reads: CASSLSRGQPQHF. The CDR3, as DNA: TGTGCCAGCAGCTTATCCAGGGGCCAGCCCCAGCATTTT. The chain is built from TRBV11-2 and TRBJ1-5; possibly TRBD1 for D (6 bases). This CDR3 has 13 amino acids. Germline assignment: CDR1 SGHAT and CDR2 FQNNGV. V was clipped by 2 bases and J by 7 bases, with 9 bases between them.

CDR3 sequence reads: CASSVSGGGLAGRNEQFF. The CDR3 region has the DNA TGTGCCAGCAGTGTAAGTGGGGGGGGACTAGCGGGGAGGAATGAGCAGTTCTTC. The chain joins TRBV6-1 to TRBJ2-1; the match to TRBD2 covers 13 bases. The length of the CDR3 is 18 residues. V shed 4 bases, J shed 7 bases, and the junction held 13 bases outside the gene matches. In germline, CDR1 is MNHNS, CDR2 SASEGT.

J is TRBJ2-4 and V is TRBV5-6; D gene unclear. Between the trimmed V and J ends, which lost 4 bases and 5 bases, there was a span of 4 bases. Germline assignment: CDR1 SGHDT and CDR2 YYEEEE. The CDR3 consists of 11 residues. In DNA form, the CDR3 reads TGTGCCAGCAGCCGCGAAAACATTCAGTACTTC. Translation: CASSRENIQYF.

The chain recombines TRBV5-1 with TRBJ1-3; tentative D call: TRBD1 (6 bases). The germline gives CDR1 SGHRS, CDR2 YFSETQ. V shed 1 base and J shed 4 bases, with 12 bases lying between them. This CDR3 is built from 15 residues. The DNA for the CDR3 is TGCGCCAGCAGCTTGTGGCCCGGGACAGGAAACACCATATATTTT. Its translation: CASSLWPGTGNTIYF.

The V and J genes are TRBV3-1 (or the pseudogene TRBV3-2) and TRBJ1-5; 7 bases agree with TRBD1. CDR3 length: 14 amino acids. V was clipped by 3 bases and J by 4 bases; unmatched bases: 3. Germline V lookup: CDR1 LGHDT, CDR2 YNNKEL (reference sequence). The CDR3 loop is CASSQGTANQPQHF. The CDR3, as DNA: TGTGCCAGCAGCCAGGGGACAGCTAATCAGCCCCAGCATTTT.

The J gene is TRBJ2-2, the V gene TRBV6-4; no reliable D call. Trimming shortened V by 0 bases and J by 0 bases, and 8 bases separated the two germline ends. The length of the CDR3 is 16 residues. Germline V gene lookup returns CDR1 MRHNA and CDR2 SNTAGT. In nucleotides, the CDR3 is TGTGCCAGCAGTGACTCTGCAGTCCCGAACACCGGGGAGCTGTTTTTT. Translated: CASSDSAVPNTGELFF.

The J gene is TRBJ1-2, the V gene TRBV6-1, with D possibly TRBD1 on 6 matching bases. The CDR3 runs to 14 residues. V lost 2 bases and J lost 7, with 14 bases in between. CDR1 MNHNS and CDR2 SASEGT come from the germline V gene. The CDR3 nucleotides are TGTGCCAGCAGTGAACGTGGACAGATATTTGGCTACACCTTC. This translates into CASSERGQIFGYTF.

The chain joins TRBV6-1 to TRBJ1-2; D possibly corresponds to TRBD1 (5 bases). The CDR3 runs to 14 residues. Germline V CDR1 and CDR2: MNHNS, SASEGT. V was cut by 3 bases and J by 5 bases, with 13 bases left in between. The CDR3 loop reads CASSDIRGEYGYTF. The DNA of the CDR3 is TGTGCCAGCAGTGACATCCGGGGGGAGTATGGCTACACCTTC.

The V and J genes are TRBV5-1 and TRBJ2-1; TRBD2 agrees at 13 bases. Germline V gives CDR1 SGHRS, CDR2 YFSETQ. The CDR3 has 16 amino acids. Trimming removed 1 base from V and 9 bases from J; junction bases left unmatched: 7. The CDR3, as DNA: TGCGCCAGCAGCTTGAGTACTAGCGGGGGGGCAGCTGAGCAGTTCTTC. Protein sequence: CASSLSTSGGAAEQFF.

The chain combines TRBV6-2 or TRBV6-3 with TRBJ1-2; D ambiguous. Trimming took 5 bases from V and 4 from J, leaving 14 bases between them. This CDR3 is built from 14 residues. The germline CDR1 and CDR2 sequences are MNHEY and SVGEGT. This chain's CDR3 is CASSTTGFVYGYTF. CDR3 nucleotides: TGTGCCAGCAGTACTACGGGGTTCGTCTATGGCTACACCTTC.